Following are 18 T cell receptor beta chains from one sample sequenced in a study of Graves' ophthalmopathy and Graves' hyperthyroidism. RNA transcripts yielded amplified TCR beta CDR3 regions. The authors performed first-round RT-PCR with HTBI primers and then a second-round multiplex PCR. TCRdb independently ran MiXCR on the multiplex PCR reads; one entry per CDR3 protein. The sample contains 580,000 or so distinct CDR3 sequences, under 45% of which appear only once. The material sequenced was peripheral blood or thyroid tissue (not recorded which). These receptors all come from an adult man with Graves' hyperthyroidism.

This clonotype was counted at least ten times. The CDR3 DNA reads TGTGCCAGCAGTTCCTATGTGAGAGAGCAGTACTTC. Protein product: CASSSYVREQYF. The chain employs TRBV12-3 or TRBV12-4 and TRBJ2-7; D uncertain. With 4 bases removed from V and 7 bases from J, the gap between germline ends came to 11 bases. The CDR3 consists of 12 residues.

The rearrangement uses TRBV7-9 and TRBJ1-2, with D maybe TRBD1 (6 bases). CDR3 size: 13 residues. The V end was cut by 11 bases, the J end by 8 bases, with 21 bases between. Per the germline V gene, CDR1 is SEHNR and CDR2 is FQNEAQ (reference sequence). CDR3 nucleotides: TGTGCCGTCGTACGGACTAGCGGGACAGGCTACACCTTC. This codes for CAVVRTSGTGYTF.

This clonotype was recorded many times. The chain is built from TRBV7-2 and TRBJ2-2; D might be TRBD2 (6 bases). The CDR3 consists of 15 residues. The ends were cut back, 5 bases at V and 0 bases at J, with 10 bases in the middle. The V gene's germline CDR1 is SGHTA and CDR2 FQGNSA. CDR3 sequence reads: CASSRSGANTGELFF. The CDR3 nucleotides read TGTGCCAGCAGCCGTAGCGGAGCGAACACCGGGGAGCTGTTTTTT.

The rearrangement uses TRBV29-1 and TRBJ1-1, with D possibly being TRBD1 (5 bases). CDR1 is SQVTM, CDR2 ANQGSEA, per germline. Between the trimmed V and J ends, which lost 6 bases and 11 bases, there was a span of 13 bases. CDR3 length: 10 amino acids. As DNA, the CDR3 is TGCAGCGTGCCCGGGGGGGGGGCTTTCTTT. It encodes CSVPGGGAFF. Supplemented by reference TRBV29-1 and TRBJ1-1, the full variable domain reads SAVISQKPSRDICQRGTSLTIQCQVDSQVTMMFWYRQQPGQSLTLIATANQGSEATYESGFVIDKFPISRPNLTFSTLTVSNMSPEDSSIYLCSVPGGGAFFGQGTRLTVV.

This clonotype was seen more than once but under ten times. This sequence joins TRBV27 and TRBJ2-7; D is perhaps TRBD2 (6 bases). Germline CDR1 MNHEY, CDR2 SMNVEV (reference sequence). V lost 6 bases and J lost 7, with 16 bases in between. The CDR3 length is 13 residues. In nucleotides, the CDR3 is TGTGCCAGCAGCCATACCGGGAGCGGAGAGCAGTACTTC. Its translation is CASSHTGSGEQYF.

Ten or more counts support this clonotype. The rearrangement links TRBV15 to TRBJ1-2, with TRBD1 as a possible D gene (5 bases). In germline, CDR1 is LNHNV, CDR2 YYDKDF (reference sequence). The V gene lost 0 bases and the J gene lost 7 bases, with 12 bases spanning the gap. CDR3 size: 14 residues. The CDR3 nucleotides are TGTGCCACCAGCAGAGATCAGGGCCCCGGTGGCTACACCTTC. Amino acid sequence: CATSRDQGPGGYTF.

V is TRBV5-1 and J is TRBJ2-6; D is undetermined. The CDR3 totals 12 residues. Germline V gene sequence: CDR1 SGHRS, CDR2 YFSETQ. The V and J ends lost 2 bases and 3 bases respectively, with 0 bases between them. DNA for the CDR3: TGCGCCAGCAGCTTTGGGGCCAACGTCCTGACTTTC. Its translation: CASSFGANVLTF.

This chain joins TRBV7-8 and TRBJ2-3; TRBD2 agrees at 8 bases. Germline assignment: CDR1 SGHVS and CDR2 FQNEAQ. J lost 2 bases, V lost 5 bases, and 9 bases had no gene match. CDR3 length equals 16 residues. CDR3 region: CASSIARGVDTDTQYF. CDR3 in DNA: TGTGCCAGCAGCATCGCGCGGGGGGTCGACACAGATACGCAGTATTTT.

This chain links TRBV5-5 with TRBJ1-2, with a tentative D call TRBD1 (5 bases). Germline CDR1 reads SGHKS; CDR2 reads YYEKEE (reference sequence). V shed 4 bases and J shed 6 bases, with 19 bases lying between them. The CDR3 runs 15 residues. CDR3 nucleotide sequence: TGTGCCAGCAGCGAGCGCGGGGACTCACCGCATGGCTACACCTTC. It translates to CASSERGDSPHGYTF.

This clonotype was detected many times. This chain links TRBV6-1 with TRBJ1-1; D is unclear. Germline CDR1 reads MNHNS; CDR2 reads SASEGT. V dropped 7 bases and J dropped 1 base, with 10 bases sitting between them. The CDR3 is 13 amino acids. In nucleotides, the CDR3 is TGTGCCAGCATGAGGAGCGCGAACACTGAAGCTTTCTTT. Its protein is CASMRSANTEAFF.

The chain employs TRBV24-1 and TRBJ2-1; possible D gene TRBD1, 6 bases. The V end was cut by 6 bases, the J end by 1 base, with 12 bases between. This CDR3 spans 15 amino acids. The germline CDR1 and CDR2 sequences are KGHDR and SFDVKD. The CDR3 sequence: CATSTLRGSYNEQFF. Here the CDR3 DNA reads TGTGCCACCAGTACCCTCAGGGGATCCTACAATGAGCAGTTCTTC.

This clonotype was counted at least ten times. This chain links TRBV12-3 or TRBV12-4 with TRBJ2-7, with 8 bases that match TRBD1. The CDR3 sequence is 13 residues long. V trimming: 6 bases; J trimming: 4 bases; junction bases outside the gene matches: 5. CDR3 sequence reads: CASRIRDRYEQYF. The DNA for the CDR3 is TGTGCCAGCAGAATCCGGGACAGGTACGAGCAGTACTTC.

This chain's CDR3 is CASSLNVRGRETYEQYF. The CDR3 nucleotides read TGCGCCAGCAGCTTGAACGTCAGGGGGCGGGAAACCTACGAGCAGTACTTC. The genes are TRBV5-1 and TRBJ2-7, with 8 bases lining up with TRBD1. The CDR3 length is 17 residues. From germline, CDR1 is SGHRS and CDR2 YFSETQ. V was clipped by 1 base and J by 2 bases; unmatched bases: 11.

Note on this clonotype: An end of the junction differs from the germline gene, which may be a read error. The V call is TRBV15, the J call TRBJ1-1, with 8 bases matching TRBD1. The germline V gene has CDR1 LNHNV and CDR2 YYDKDF (reference sequence). The CDR3 spans 9 residues. The CDR3 nucleotides are TGTGCCACCAGAGACAGGGGAGACTTT. It specifies CATRDRGDF.

The genes are TRBV7-8 and TRBJ2-5; TRBD2 might be the D (6 bases). The J call may be wrong; the DNA end is better matched by TRBJ2-7. The CDR3 totals 14 residues. Germline V gene data show CDR1 as SGHVS and CDR2 as FQNEAQ. The CDR3 bases are TGTGCCAGTATAGCCGGGAGTGGGACCTGCGAGCAGTACTTC. As protein: CASIAGSGTCEQYF.

This chain links TRBV25-1 with TRBJ1-6; D might be TRBD1 (6 bases). Trimming removed 3 bases from V and 7 bases from J, with 19 bases in between. Germline V gene data show CDR1 as MGHDK and CDR2 as SYGVNS. This CDR3 has 17 residues. The CDR3 nucleotides are TGTGCCAGCAGTGACGATACAGGACAGTCCCGGAATTCACCCCTCCACTTT. This gives the protein CASSDDTGQSRNSPLHF.

This chain uses TRBV29-1 with TRBJ2-2; a weak D match, TRBD2 (5 bases). The germline V gene encodes CDR1 SQVTM and CDR2 ANQGSEA. CDR3 length: 12 residues. The V gene lost 8 bases and the J gene lost 6 bases, with 13 bases spanning the gap. CDR3 region: CSLPVASGELFF. The CDR3 DNA follows: TGCAGCTTGCCGGTAGCGTCCGGGGAGCTGTTTTTT.

This chain joins TRBV2 and TRBJ2-5; TRBD1 agrees at 7 bases. V gave up 6 bases and J gave up 2 bases; unmatched junction bases: 9. Germline V gene sequence: CDR1 SNHLY, CDR2 FYNNEI. The CDR3 covers 15 residues. In DNA, the CDR3 is TGTGCCAGCAGCCCACAGGGGCATACACAAGAGACCCAGTACTTC. This translates into CASSPQGHTQETQYF.